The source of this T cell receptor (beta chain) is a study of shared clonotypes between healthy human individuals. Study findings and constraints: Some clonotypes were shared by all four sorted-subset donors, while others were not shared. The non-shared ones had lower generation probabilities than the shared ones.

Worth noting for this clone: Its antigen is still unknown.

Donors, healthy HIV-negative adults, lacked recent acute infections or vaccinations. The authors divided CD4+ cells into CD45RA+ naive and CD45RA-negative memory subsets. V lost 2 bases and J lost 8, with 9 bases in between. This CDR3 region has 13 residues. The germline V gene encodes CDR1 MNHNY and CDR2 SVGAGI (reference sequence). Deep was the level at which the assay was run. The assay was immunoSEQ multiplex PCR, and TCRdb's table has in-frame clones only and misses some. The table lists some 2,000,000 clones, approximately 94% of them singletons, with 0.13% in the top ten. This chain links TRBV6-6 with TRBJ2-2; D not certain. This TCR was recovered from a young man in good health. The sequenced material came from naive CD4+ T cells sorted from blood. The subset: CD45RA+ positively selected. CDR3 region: CASSYLPEGELFF. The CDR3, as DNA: TGTGCCAGCAGTTACCTACCTGAGGGGGAGCTGTTTTTT.